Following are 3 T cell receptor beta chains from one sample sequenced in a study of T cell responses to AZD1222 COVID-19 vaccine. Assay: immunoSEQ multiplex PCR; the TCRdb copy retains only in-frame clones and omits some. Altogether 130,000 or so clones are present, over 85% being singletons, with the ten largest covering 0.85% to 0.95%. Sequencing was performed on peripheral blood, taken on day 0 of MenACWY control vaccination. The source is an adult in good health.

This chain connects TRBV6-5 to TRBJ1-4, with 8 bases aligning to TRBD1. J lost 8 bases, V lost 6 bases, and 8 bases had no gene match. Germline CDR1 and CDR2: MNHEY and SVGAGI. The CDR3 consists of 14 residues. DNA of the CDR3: TGTGCCAGCAGCCCCGACAGGGGCCGGGAAAAACTGTTTTTT. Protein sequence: CASSPDRGREKLFF.

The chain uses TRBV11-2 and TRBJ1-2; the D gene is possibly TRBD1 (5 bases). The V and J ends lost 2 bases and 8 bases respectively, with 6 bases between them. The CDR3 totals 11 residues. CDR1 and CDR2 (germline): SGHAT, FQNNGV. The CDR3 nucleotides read TGTGCCAGCAGCTTAAGGGACGGCTACACCTTC. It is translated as CASSLRDGYTF.

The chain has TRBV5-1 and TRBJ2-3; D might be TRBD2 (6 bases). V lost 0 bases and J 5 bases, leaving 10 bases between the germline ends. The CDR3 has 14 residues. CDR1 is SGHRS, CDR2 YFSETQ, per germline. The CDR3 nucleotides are TGCGCCAGCAGCTTGGCCCAAGCGGGAGATACGCAGTATTTT. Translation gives CASSLAQAGDTQYF. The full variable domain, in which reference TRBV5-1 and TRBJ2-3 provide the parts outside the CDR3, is KAGVTQTPRYLIKTRGQQVTLSCSPISGHRSVSWYQQTPGQGLQFLFEYFSETQRNKGNFPGRFSGRQFSNSRSEMNVSTLELGDSALYLCASSLAQAGDTQYFGPGTRLTVL.